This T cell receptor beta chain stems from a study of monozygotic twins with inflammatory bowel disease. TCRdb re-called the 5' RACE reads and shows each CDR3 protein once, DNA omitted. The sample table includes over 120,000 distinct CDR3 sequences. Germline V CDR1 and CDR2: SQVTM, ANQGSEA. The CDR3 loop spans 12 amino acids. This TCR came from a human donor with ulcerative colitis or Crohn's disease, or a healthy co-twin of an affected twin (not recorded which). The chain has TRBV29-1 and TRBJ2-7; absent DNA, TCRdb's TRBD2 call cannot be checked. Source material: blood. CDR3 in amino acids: CSVGTSDYEQYF.